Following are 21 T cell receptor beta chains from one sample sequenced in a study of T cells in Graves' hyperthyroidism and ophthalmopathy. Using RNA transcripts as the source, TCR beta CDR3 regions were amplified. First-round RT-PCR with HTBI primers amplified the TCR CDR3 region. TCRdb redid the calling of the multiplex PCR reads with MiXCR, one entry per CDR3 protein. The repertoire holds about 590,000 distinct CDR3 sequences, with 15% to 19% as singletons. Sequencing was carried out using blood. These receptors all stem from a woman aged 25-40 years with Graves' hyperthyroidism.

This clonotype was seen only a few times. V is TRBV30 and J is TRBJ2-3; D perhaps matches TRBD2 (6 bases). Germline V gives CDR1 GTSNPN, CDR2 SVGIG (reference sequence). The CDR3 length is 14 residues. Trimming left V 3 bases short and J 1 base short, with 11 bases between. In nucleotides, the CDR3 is TGTGCCTGGAGCGAGCGGAGGGGCACAGATACGCAGTATTTT. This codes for CAWSERRGTDTQYF.

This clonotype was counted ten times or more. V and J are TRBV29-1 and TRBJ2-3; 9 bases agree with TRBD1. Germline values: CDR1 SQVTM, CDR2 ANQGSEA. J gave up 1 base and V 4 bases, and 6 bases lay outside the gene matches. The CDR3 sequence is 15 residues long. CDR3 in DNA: TGCAGCGTTGTACCAAGGACAGGGGGCACAGATACGCAGTATTTT. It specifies CSVVPRTGGTDTQYF.

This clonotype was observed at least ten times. The CDR3 sequence is CASSLDTGLNEQFF. Written as DNA, the CDR3 is TGTGCCAGCAGCTTAGACACAGGGCTTAATGAGCAGTTCTTC. V gene TRBV7-9 combines with J gene TRBJ2-1; possible D gene TRBD1, 6 bases. CDR1 and CDR2 from the germline V gene are SEHNR and FQNEAQ (reference sequence). V dropped 1 base and J dropped 7 bases, with 11 bases sitting between them. The CDR3 totals 14 residues.

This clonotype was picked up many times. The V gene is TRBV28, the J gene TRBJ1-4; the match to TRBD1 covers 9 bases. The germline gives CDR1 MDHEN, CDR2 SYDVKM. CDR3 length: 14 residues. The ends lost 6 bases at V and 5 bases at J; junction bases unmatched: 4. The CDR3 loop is CASRTGGSNEKLFF. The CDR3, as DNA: TGTGCCAGCAGAACAGGGGGCTCGAATGAAAAACTGTTTTTT.

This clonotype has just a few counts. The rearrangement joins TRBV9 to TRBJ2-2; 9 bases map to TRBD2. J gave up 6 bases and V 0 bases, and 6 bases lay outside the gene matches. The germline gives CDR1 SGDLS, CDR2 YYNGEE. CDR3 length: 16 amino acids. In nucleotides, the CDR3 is TGTGCCAGCAGCGTAGCTCCTAGCGGGAAGGCCGGGGAGCTGTTTTTT. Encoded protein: CASSVAPSGKAGELFF.

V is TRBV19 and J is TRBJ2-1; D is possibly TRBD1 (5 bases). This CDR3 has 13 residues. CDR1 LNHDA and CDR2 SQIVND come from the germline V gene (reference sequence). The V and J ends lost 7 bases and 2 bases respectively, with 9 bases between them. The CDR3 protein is CASIGATYNEQFF. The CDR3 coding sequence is TGTGCCAGTATTGGGGCCACCTACAATGAGCAGTTCTTC.

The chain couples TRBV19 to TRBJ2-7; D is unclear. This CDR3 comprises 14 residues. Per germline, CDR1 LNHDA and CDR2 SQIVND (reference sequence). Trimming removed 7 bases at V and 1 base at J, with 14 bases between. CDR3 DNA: TGTGCCAGTAAAATATGTGGCAGATCCTACGAGCAGTACTTC. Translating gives CASKICGRSYEQYF.

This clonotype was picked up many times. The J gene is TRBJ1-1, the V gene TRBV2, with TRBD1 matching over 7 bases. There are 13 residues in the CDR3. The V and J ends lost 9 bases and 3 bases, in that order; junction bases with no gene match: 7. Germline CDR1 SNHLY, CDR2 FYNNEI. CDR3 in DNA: TGTGCCAGACGGACAGGAGGGGACACTGAAGCTTTCTTT. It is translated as CARRTGGDTEAFF.

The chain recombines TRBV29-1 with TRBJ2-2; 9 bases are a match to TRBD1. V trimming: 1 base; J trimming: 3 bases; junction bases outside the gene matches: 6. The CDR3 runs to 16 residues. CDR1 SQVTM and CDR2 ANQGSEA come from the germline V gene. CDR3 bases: TGCAGCGTTGAAGCCGGACAGGGGATTGACACCGGGGAGCTGTTTTTT. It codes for CSVEAGQGIDTGELFF.

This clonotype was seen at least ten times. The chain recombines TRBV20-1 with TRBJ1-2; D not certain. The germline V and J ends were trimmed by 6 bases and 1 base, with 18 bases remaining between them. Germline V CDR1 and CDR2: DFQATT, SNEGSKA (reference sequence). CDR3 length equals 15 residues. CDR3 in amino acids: CSAIGPSSLNYGYTF. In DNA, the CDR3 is TGCAGTGCAATTGGACCTTCGAGCCTTAACTATGGCTACACCTTC.

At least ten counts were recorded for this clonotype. The CDR3 DNA follows: TGTGCCAGCAGCGACGACGGGACTAGCGCCAAAGAGACCCAGTACTTC. It codes for CASSDDGTSAKETQYF. J is TRBJ2-5 and V is TRBV11-3, with TRBD2 matching over 10 bases. J lost 3 bases, V lost 5 bases, and 9 bases had no gene match. Germline V gene sequence: CDR1 SGHNT, CDR2 YENEEA. The CDR3 consists of 16 residues.

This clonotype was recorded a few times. The CDR3 DNA follows: TGCAGTGCTAGAGGGGCAGGGAGGGGCACTGAAGCTTTCTTT. It translates to CSARGAGRGTEAFF. V gene TRBV20-1 combines with J gene TRBJ1-1, with a possible D match to TRBD1 (5 bases). The V and J ends lost 1 base and 4 bases respectively, with 13 bases between them. This CDR3 is 14 amino acids long. CDR1 is DFQATT, CDR2 SNEGSKA, per germline (reference sequence).

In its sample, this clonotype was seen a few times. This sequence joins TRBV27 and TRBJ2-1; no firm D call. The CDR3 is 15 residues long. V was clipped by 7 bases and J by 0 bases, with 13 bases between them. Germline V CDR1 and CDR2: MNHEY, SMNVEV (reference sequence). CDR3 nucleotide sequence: TGTGCCAGCACTTTGCGGCCAAGCTCCTACAATGAGCAGTTCTTC. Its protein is CASTLRPSSYNEQFF.

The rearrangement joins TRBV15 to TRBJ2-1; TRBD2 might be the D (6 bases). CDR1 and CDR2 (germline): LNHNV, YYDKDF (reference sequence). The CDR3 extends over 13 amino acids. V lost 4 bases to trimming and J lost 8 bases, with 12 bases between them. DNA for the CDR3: TGTGCCACCAGCATGACCGGGAGCGATGAGCAGTTCTTC. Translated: CATSMTGSDEQFF.

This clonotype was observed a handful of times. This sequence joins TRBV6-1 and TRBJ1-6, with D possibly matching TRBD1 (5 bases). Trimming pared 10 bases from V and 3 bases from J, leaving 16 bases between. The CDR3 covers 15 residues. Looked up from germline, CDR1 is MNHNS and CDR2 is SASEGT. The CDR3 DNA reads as TGTGCCACTACTGAAGACAGAATCTATAATTCACCCCTCCACTTT. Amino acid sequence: CATTEDRIYNSPLHF.

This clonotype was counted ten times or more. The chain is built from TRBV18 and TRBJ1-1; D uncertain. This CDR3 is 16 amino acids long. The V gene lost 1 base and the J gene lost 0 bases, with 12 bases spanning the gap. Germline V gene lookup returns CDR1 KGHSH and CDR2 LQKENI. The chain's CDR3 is CASSPLTTFLNTEAFF. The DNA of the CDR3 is TGTGCCAGCTCACCACTCACGACCTTTCTGAACACTGAAGCTTTCTTT.

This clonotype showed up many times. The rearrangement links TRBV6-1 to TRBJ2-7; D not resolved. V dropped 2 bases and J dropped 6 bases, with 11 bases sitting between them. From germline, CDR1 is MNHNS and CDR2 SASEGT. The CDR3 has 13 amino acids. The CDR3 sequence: CASSEPSHREQYF. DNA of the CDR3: TGTGCCAGCAGTGAACCCTCCCACCGCGAGCAGTACTTC.

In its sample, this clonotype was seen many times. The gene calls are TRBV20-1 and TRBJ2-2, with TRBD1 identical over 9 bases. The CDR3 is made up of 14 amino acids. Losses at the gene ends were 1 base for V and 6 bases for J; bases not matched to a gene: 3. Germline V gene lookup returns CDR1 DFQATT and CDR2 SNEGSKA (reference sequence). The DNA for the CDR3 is TGCAGTGCTAGAGTACAGGGGGCCTCCGGGGAGCTGTTTTTT. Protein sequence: CSARVQGASGELFF.

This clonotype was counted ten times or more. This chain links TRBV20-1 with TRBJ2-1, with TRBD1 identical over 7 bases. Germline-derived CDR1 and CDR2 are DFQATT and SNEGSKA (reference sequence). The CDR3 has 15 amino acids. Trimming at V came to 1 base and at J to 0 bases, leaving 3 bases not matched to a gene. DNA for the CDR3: TGCAGTGCTAGAGTGGCAGGGGGCTCCTACAATGAGCAGTTCTTC. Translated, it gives CSARVAGGSYNEQFF.

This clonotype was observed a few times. The CDR3 DNA reads as TGTGCCAGCAGCCCGTATTGGGAGGCGGATAGTGAGCAGTTCTTC. It encodes CASSPYWEADSEQFF. The gene calls are TRBV5-5 and TRBJ2-1; perhaps TRBD2 as D (6 bases). V lost 4 bases, J lost 9 bases, and 20 bases lay in between. The CDR3 consists of 15 residues. Germline V lookup: CDR1 SGHKS, CDR2 YYEKEE (reference sequence).

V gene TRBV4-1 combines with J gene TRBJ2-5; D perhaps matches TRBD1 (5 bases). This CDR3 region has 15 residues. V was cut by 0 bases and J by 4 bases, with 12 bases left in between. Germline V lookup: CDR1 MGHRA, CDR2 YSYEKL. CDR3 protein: CASSQDSGPTETQYF. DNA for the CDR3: TGCGCCAGCAGCCAAGATTCAGGGCCCACAGAGACCCAGTACTTC.